This T cell receptor beta chain was recorded in a study of cytomegalovirus exposure and HLA in healthy donors. PCR used 60 Vbeta primers and 13 Jbeta primers. Profiling relied on immunoSEQ multiplex PCR, and the TCRdb table lists in-frame clones only, not all of them. The profile covers some 150,000 clones, with around 88% appearing a single time and 0.65% to 0.9% taken by the ten largest. V was cut by 3 bases and J by 7 bases, with 16 bases left in between. Germline-derived CDR1 and CDR2 are LNHDA and SQIVND (reference sequence). The CDR3 is made up of 16 amino acids. A word on this clone: No antigen is known for it.

Study-level points and caveats: In a later analysis, productive TCRs from donors in an Asian-associated ancestry cluster reportedly carried fewer N-insertions than the cohort mean. From TCR beta sequences, most subjects' HLA-A and HLA-B alleles were reportedly predicted accurately.

This receptor was identified in a woman in her twenties or thirties in good health and CMV-seronegative. Sequenced input: PBMCs. The chain uses TRBV19 and TRBJ1-6; TRBD1 might be the D (5 bases). CDR3 residues: CASSISTGGTNSPLHF. The CDR3 DNA is TGTGCCAGTAGTATTTCTACAGGAGGGACGAATTCACCCCTCCACTTT.